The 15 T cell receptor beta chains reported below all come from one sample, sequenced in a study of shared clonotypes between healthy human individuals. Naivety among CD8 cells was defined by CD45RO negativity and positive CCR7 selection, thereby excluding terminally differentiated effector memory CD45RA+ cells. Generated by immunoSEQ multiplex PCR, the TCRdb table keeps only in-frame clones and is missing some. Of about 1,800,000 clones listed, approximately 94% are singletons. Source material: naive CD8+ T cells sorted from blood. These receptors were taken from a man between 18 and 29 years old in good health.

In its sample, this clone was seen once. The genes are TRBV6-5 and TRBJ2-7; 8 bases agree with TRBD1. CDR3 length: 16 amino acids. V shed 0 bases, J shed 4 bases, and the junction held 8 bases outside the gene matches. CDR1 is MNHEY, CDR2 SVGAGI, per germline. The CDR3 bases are TGTGCCAGCAGTTACTCGAGAACTGGGACAGGATACGAGCAGTACTTC. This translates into CASSYSRTGTGYEQYF.

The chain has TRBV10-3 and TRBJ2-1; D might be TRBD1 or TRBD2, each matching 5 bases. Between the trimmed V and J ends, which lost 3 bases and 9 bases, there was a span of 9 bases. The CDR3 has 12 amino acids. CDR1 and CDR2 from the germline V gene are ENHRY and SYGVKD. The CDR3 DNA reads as TGTGCCATCAGTGAAGGGGACCCTGAGCAGTTCTTC. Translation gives CAISEGDPEQFF.

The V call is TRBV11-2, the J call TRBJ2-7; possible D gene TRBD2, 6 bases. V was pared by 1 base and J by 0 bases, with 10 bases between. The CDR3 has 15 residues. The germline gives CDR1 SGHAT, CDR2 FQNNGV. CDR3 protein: CASSLGWGDSYEQYF. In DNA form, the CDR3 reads TGTGCCAGCAGCTTAGGGTGGGGGGACTCCTACGAGCAGTACTTC.

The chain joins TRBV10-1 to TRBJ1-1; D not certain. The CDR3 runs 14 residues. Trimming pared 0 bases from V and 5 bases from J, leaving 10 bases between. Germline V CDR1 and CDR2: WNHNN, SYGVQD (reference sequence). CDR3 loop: CASSESTGWTEAFF. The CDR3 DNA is TGCGCCAGCAGTGAGTCGACGGGGTGGACTGAAGCTTTCTTT.

The CDR3 loop is CASSQGTYQDRGEKLFF. CDR3 nucleotides: TGCGCCAGCAGCCAAGGGACTTATCAGGACAGGGGTGAAAAACTGTTTTTT. The genes are TRBV4-1 and TRBJ1-4; TRBD1 agrees at 9 bases. There are 17 residues in the CDR3. From germline, CDR1 is MGHRA and CDR2 YSYEKL. The V gene end was trimmed by 1 base and the J gene end by 7 bases; junction bases not matched to a gene: 10.

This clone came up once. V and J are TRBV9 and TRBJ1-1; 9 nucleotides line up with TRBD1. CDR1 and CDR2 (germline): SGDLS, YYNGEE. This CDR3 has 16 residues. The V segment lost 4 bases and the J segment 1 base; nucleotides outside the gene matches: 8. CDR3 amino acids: CASSKLQGARNTEAFF. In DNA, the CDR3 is TGTGCCAGCAGCAAACTACAGGGGGCAAGGAACACTGAAGCTTTCTTT.

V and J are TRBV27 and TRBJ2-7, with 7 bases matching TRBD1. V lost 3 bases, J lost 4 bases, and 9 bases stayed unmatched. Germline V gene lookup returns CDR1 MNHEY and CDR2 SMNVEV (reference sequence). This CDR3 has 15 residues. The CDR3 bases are TGTGCCAGCAGTTTCGCCGGACAGGCATCTTACGAGCAGTACTTC. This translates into CASSFAGQASYEQYF.

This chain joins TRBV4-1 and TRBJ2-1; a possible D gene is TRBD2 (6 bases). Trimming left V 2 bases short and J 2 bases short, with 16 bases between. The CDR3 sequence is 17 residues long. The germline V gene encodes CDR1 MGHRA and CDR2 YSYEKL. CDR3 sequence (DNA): TGCGCCAGCAGCCAAATGGGGATAGGGGAGGCCTACAATGAGCAGTTCTTC. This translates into CASSQMGIGEAYNEQFF.

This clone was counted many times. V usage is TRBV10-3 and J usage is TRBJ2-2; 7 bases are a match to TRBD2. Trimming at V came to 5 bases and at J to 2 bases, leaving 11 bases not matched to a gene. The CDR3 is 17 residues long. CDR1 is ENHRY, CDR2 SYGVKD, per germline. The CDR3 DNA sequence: TGTGCCATCAGTCCCGGCCCGGGACTAACTAACACCGGGGAGCTGTTTTTT. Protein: CAISPGPGLTNTGELFF.

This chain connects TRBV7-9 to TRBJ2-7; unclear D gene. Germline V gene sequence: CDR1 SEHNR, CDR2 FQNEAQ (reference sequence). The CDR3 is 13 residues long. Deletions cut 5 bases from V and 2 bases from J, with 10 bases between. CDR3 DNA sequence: TGTGCCAGCAGCATGGAAGCAACCTACGAGCAGTACTTC. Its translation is CASSMEATYEQYF.

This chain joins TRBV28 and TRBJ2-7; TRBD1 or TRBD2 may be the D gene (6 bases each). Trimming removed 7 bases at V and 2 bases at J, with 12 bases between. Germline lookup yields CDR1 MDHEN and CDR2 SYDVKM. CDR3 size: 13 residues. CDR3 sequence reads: CASNPGEAYEQYF. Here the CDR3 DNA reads TGTGCCAGCAATCCAGGGGAGGCCTACGAGCAGTACTTC.

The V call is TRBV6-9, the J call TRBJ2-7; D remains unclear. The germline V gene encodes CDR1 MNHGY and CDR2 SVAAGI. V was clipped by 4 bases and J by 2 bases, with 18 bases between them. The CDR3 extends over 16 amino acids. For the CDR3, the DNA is TGTGCCAGCAGTTGCCCGACTGGGAAGGAACCCTACGAGCAGTACTTC. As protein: CASSCPTGKEPYEQYF.

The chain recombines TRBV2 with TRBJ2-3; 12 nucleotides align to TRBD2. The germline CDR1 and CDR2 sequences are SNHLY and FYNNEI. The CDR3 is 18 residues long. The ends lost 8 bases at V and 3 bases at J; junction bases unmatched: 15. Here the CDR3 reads CASRSQLLLAGGTDTQYF. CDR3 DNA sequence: TGTGCCAGCCGTTCACAACTGCTACTAGCGGGAGGTACAGATACGCAGTATTTT.

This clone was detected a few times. The CDR3 spells CASSQGTYSPLHF. CDR3 sequence (DNA): TGTGCCAGCAGTCAGGGGACATATTCACCCCTCCACTTT. This chain uses TRBV6-1 with TRBJ1-6, with D tentatively TRBD1 (6 bases). V was trimmed by 5 bases and J by 8 bases, leaving 10 bases between them. The CDR3 runs to 13 residues. Germline CDR1 is MNHNS and CDR2 is SASEGT.

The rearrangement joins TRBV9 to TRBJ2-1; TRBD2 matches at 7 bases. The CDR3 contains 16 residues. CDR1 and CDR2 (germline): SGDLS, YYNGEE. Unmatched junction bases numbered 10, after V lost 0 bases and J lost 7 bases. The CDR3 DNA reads TGTGCCAGCAGCGTAGCCCCCTTCGGGGGGTTGAATGAGCAGTTCTTC. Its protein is CASSVAPFGGLNEQFF.